The present TCR beta chain was sequenced within a study of post-analysis software for immune sequencing data. As to this clonotype: Its antigen is not identified.

Researchers reported that TCR beta cDNA libraries carried unique molecular identifiers. Some 500,000 cDNA molecules were recovered from an input of about 0.9 to 10 million T cells. MiXCR, applied by TCRdb to the PCR reads, yields one record per CDR3 protein. The table records roughly 730,000 distinct CDR3 sequences, 25% to 30% of them present only once. This CDR3 contains 16 residues. V lost 4 bases, J lost 3 bases, and 7 bases stayed unmatched. Germline V lookup: CDR1 LGHNA, CDR2 YNFKEQ. Points from the study as a whole: About 5 TRBV segments occurring more often in patients than controls included TRBV5-6, TRBV5-1 and TRBV20-1.

The source of this sequence is a girl between 5 and 17 years old with multiple sclerosis. Material for sequencing was blood. The rearrangement links TRBV4-2 to TRBJ2-2, with 8 bases aligning to TRBD2. For the CDR3, the DNA is TGTGCCAGCAGCCGGTCTGGGCGGGAGGACACCGGGGAGCTGTTTTTT. Protein: CASSRSGREDTGELFF.